This TCR beta chain was sequenced in a study of cytomegalovirus exposure and HLA in healthy donors. General study findings and limits: In vitro experiments confirmed that a few CMV-associated chains were specific for CMV antigens. Beyond CMV serostatus, there was no information to go on about immune exposure.

The PCR ran on 60 Vbeta and 13 Jbeta primers. Method: immunoSEQ multiplex PCR; TCRdb's copy keeps in-frame clones and lacks some. Here the sample table reports 200,000 to 250,000 clones. Per germline, CDR1 SGHRS and CDR2 YFSETQ. This CDR3 contains 14 residues. V shed 3 bases and J 3 bases; nucleotides not matched to a gene: 2. On this clone: Its specificity is not known.

The sequenced sample consisted of PBMCs. The chain joins TRBV5-1 to TRBJ1-1, with 10 positions matching TRBD1. The TCR comes from a girl aged 2 to 10 in good health and CMV-seropositive. The CDR3 loop is CASSSTGGHTEAFF. CDR3 bases: TGCGCCAGCAGCTCGACAGGGGGCCACACTGAAGCTTTCTTT.